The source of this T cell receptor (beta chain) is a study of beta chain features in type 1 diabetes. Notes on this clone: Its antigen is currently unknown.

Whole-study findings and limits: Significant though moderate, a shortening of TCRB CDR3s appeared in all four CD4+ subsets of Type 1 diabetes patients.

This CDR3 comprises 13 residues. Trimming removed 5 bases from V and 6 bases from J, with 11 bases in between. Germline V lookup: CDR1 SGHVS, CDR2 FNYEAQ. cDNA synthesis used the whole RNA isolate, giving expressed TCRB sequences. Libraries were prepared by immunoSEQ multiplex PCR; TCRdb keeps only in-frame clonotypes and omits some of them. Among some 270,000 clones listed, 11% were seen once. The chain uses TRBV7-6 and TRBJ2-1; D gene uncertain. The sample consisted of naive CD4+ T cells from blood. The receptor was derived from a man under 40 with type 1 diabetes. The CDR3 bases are TGTGCCAGCAGCCCCCAGACTGCCAATGAGCAGTTCTTC. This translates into CASSPQTANEQFF.